These 24 T cell receptor beta chains were all obtained from the same sample, sequenced in a study of PD-1 blockade in classical Hodgkin lymphoma. Each patient experienced a relapse that followed autologous stem cell transplantation, and brentuximab vedotin exposure varied. Profiling relied on immunoSEQ multiplex PCR, and the TCRdb table lists in-frame clones only, not all of them. The sample consists of fewer than 25,000 clones, over 65% of them appearing once. Sequencing was performed on peripheral blood mononuclear cells (PBMCs), taken before the second cycle of nivolumab. Receptors originate from a human donor with classical Hodgkin lymphoma.

This chain uses TRBV5-4 with TRBJ2-2; D is uncertain. V was clipped by 4 bases and J by 2 bases, with 9 bases between them. CDR3 size: 14 residues. Germline CDR1 reads SGHNT; CDR2 reads YYREEE (reference sequence). The chain's CDR3 is CASSHKDNTGELFF. DNA of the CDR3: TGTGCCAGCAGCCATAAGGACAACACCGGGGAGCTGTTTTTT.

V and J are TRBV2 and TRBJ2-1; TRBD1 or TRBD2 may be the D gene (5 bases each). V was pared by 4 bases and J by 6 bases, with 10 bases between. The germline V gene encodes CDR1 SNHLY and CDR2 FYNNEI. The CDR3 extends over 13 amino acids. CDR3 protein: CASSGGNGNEQFF. The CDR3 region has the DNA TGTGCCAGCAGTGGGGGGAATGGCAATGAGCAGTTCTTC.

This chain connects TRBV14 to TRBJ2-7; D is unclear. The CDR3 contains 14 residues. Germline loops: CDR1 SGHDN, CDR2 FVKESK. Trimming shortened V by 1 base and J by 0 bases, and 7 bases separated the two germline ends. CDR3 protein: CASSQALLSYEQYF. The CDR3 region has the DNA TGTGCCAGCAGCCAAGCCCTCCTCTCCTACGAGCAGTACTTC. The full variable domain, rest sourced from reference TRBV14 and TRBJ2-7, is EAGVTQFPSHSVIEKGQTVTLRCDPISGHDNLYWYRRVMGKEIKFLLHFVKESKQDESGMPNNRFLAERTGGTYSTLKVQPAELEDSGVYFCASSQALLSYEQYFGPGTRLTVT.

This chain connects TRBV5-1 to TRBJ1-1; 8 bases map to TRBD1. V lost 3 bases, J lost 5 bases, and 9 bases stayed unmatched. Germline assignment: CDR1 SGHRS and CDR2 YFSETQ. CDR3 length: 15 amino acids. CDR3 nucleotides: TGCGCCAGCAGCTATCAGAGCAGGGGGCAAACTGAAGCTTTCTTT. Its translation: CASSYQSRGQTEAFF. Variable domain in full (rest from reference TRBV5-1 and TRBJ1-1): KAGVTQTPRYLIKTRGQQVTLSCSPISGHRSVSWYQQTPGQGLQFLFEYFSETQRNKGNFPGRFSGRQFSNSRSEMNVSTLELGDSALYLCASSYQSRGQTEAFFGQGTRLTVV.

This chain uses TRBV19 with TRBJ2-3; D may match TRBD1 or TRBD2 (5 bases each). Germline CDR1 LNHDA, CDR2 SQIVND (reference sequence). Trimming pared 6 bases from V and 3 bases from J, leaving 10 bases between. The CDR3 covers 13 residues. The CDR3 sequence is CASRGRETDTQYF. The CDR3 DNA reads TGTGCCAGTAGGGGCAGGGAGACAGATACGCAGTATTTT.

This clone was recorded a few times. The chain couples TRBV29-1 to TRBJ1-5; maybe TRBD1 (5 bases). Germline CDR1 is SQVTM and CDR2 is ANQGSEA. This CDR3 has 14 amino acids. Between the trimmed V and J ends, which lost 4 bases and 2 bases, there was a span of 12 bases. CDR3 sequence reads: CSVASTGGNQPQHF. DNA for the CDR3: TGCAGCGTTGCTTCCACGGGGGGCAATCAGCCCCAGCATTTT.

This chain joins TRBV19 and TRBJ1-1, with unresolved D. Germline V lookup: CDR1 LNHDA, CDR2 SQIVND (reference sequence). CDR3 length equals 14 residues. Trimming left V 5 bases short and J 3 bases short, with 13 bases between. As DNA, the CDR3 is TGTGCCAGTAGTCCCCCCCGCAGCGACACTGAAGCTTTCTTT. It encodes CASSPPRSDTEAFF. Full variable domain (rest looked up from reference TRBV19 and TRBJ1-1): DGGITQSPKYLFRKEGQNVTLSCEQNLNHDAMYWYRQDPGQGLRLIYYSQIVNDFQKGDIAEGYSVSREKKESFPLTVTSAQKNPTAFYLCASSPPRSDTEAFFGQGTRLTVV.

V and J are TRBV5-1 and TRBJ2-7, with 8 bases lining up with TRBD2. Looked up from germline, CDR1 is SGHRS and CDR2 is YFSETQ. The V segment lost 4 bases and the J segment 6 bases; nucleotides outside the gene matches: 15. The CDR3 runs 16 residues. The CDR3 DNA is TGCGCCAGCAGCCCGGCGGCTAGCGGGCAGGACGCCGAGCAGTACTTC. This encodes CASSPAASGQDAEQYF.

V is TRBV19 and J is TRBJ2-5; D not resolved. The V end was cut by 0 bases, the J end by 7 bases, with 15 bases between. Germline V gene sequence: CDR1 LNHDA, CDR2 SQIVND (reference sequence). CDR3 size: 15 residues. CDR3 sequence (DNA): TGTGCCAGTAGTATAGATCAAGGTAGCTTGGGGACCCAGTACTTC. This gives the protein CASSIDQGSLGTQYF.

The chain is built from TRBV5-5 and TRBJ2-7; 9 nucleotides line up with TRBD2. The length of the CDR3 is 15 residues. Germline trimming cut 0 bases from V and 4 bases from J; bases unmatched to any gene: 5. Germline loops: CDR1 SGHKS, CDR2 YYEKEE (reference sequence). The CDR3 spells CASSLVPSGAYEQYF. The CDR3 nucleotides are TGTGCCAGCAGCTTGGTGCCTAGCGGGGCTTACGAGCAGTACTTC.

The chain recombines TRBV30 with TRBJ1-2, with D possibly matching TRBD1 (5 bases). The CDR3 sequence is 12 residues long. Trimming cost V 6 bases and J 9 bases, with 17 bases left between them. CDR1 and CDR2 from the germline V gene are GTSNPN and SVGIG (reference sequence). The DNA of the CDR3 is TGTGCCTGCATCGGGACGAGGCGTAGCTACACCTTC. It codes for CACIGTRRSYTF.

This chain links TRBV19 with TRBJ1-3; 9 bases align to TRBD1. There are 17 residues in the CDR3. The ends lost 1 base at V and 2 bases at J; junction bases unmatched: 6. CDR1 and CDR2 from the germline V gene are LNHDA and SQIVND (reference sequence). This CDR3 is CASSIAGQGLTGNTIYF. The CDR3 DNA reads as TGTGCCAGTAGTATAGCTGGACAGGGGCTGACTGGAAACACCATATATTTT.

The CDR3 spells CASSHRYAGGGTGELFF. CDR3 in DNA: TGTGCCAGCAGCCATAGGTACGCGGGAGGAGGAACCGGGGAGCTGTTTTTT. The chain combines TRBV14 with TRBJ2-2; 8 bases are a match to TRBD2. The V segment lost 3 bases and the J segment 5 bases; nucleotides outside the gene matches: 11. Looked up from germline, CDR1 is SGHDN and CDR2 is FVKESK. The CDR3 has 17 residues.

The gene calls are TRBV18 and TRBJ1-5, with TRBD1 as a possible D gene (6 bases). Germline V gives CDR1 KGHSH, CDR2 LQKENI. The CDR3 extends over 15 amino acids. Trimming shortened V by 5 bases and J by 5 bases, and 16 bases separated the two germline ends. CDR3 protein: CASSGTTGPDQPQHF. The DNA of the CDR3 is TGTGCCAGCTCAGGGACTACAGGGCCCGATCAGCCCCAGCATTTT.

In its sample, this clone is medium-sized. The rearrangement joins TRBV6-5 to TRBJ2-7; D is perhaps TRBD2 (6 bases). The CDR3 sequence is 14 residues long. CDR1 and CDR2 (germline): MNHEY, SVGAGI. V lost 2 bases and J lost 2, with 10 bases in between. CDR3 in amino acids: CASSYTGETYEQYF. The CDR3 DNA follows: TGTGCCAGCAGTTACACGGGGGAGACCTACGAGCAGTACTTC.

The CDR3, as DNA: TGTGCCAGCACGTTGGCAGGTTCCTACGAGCAGTACTTC. This encodes CASTLAGSYEQYF. The rearrangement joins TRBV18 to TRBJ2-7; D is uncertain. Trimming took 8 bases from V and 1 from J, leaving 12 bases between them. The CDR3 spans 13 residues. From germline, CDR1 is KGHSH and CDR2 LQKENI.

This sequence joins TRBV4-1 and TRBJ2-3, with 7 positions matching TRBD2. The CDR3 spans 16 residues. V was clipped by 1 base and J by 5 bases; unmatched bases: 9. Per the germline V gene, CDR1 is MGHRA and CDR2 is YSYEKL. CDR3 in amino acids: CASSQVFERGGDTQYF. In DNA form, the CDR3 reads TGCGCCAGCAGCCAAGTGTTCGAGCGGGGAGGAGATACGCAGTATTTT.

This clone was observed a few times. V gene TRBV6-5 combines with J gene TRBJ1-2, with TRBD1 as a possible D gene (6 bases). This CDR3 contains 13 residues. The ends were cut back, 5 bases at V and 4 bases at J, with 11 bases in the middle. The germline V gene has CDR1 MNHEY and CDR2 SVGAGI. CDR3 protein: CASSPGQSYGYTF. CDR3 DNA sequence: TGTGCCAGCAGTCCCGGACAGTCCTATGGCTACACCTTC.

The V call is TRBV7-9, the J call TRBJ1-1; 10 nucleotides align to TRBD1. V trimming: 0 bases; J trimming: 4 bases; junction bases outside the gene matches: 5. The CDR3 contains 16 residues. Germline V gene data show CDR1 as SEHNR and CDR2 as FQNEAQ (reference sequence). The CDR3: CASSLALRTGGTEAFF. The DNA for the CDR3 is TGTGCCAGCAGCTTAGCGTTAAGGACAGGGGGCACTGAAGCTTTCTTT.

The rearrangement links TRBV20-1 to TRBJ1-2; no definite D call. Germline CDR1 is DFQATT and CDR2 is SNEGSKA (reference sequence). V dropped 7 bases and J dropped 0 bases, with 6 bases sitting between them. The CDR3 spans 11 residues. In DNA, the CDR3 is TGCAGTGTTACAGCTAACTATGGCTACACCTTC. Translated: CSVTANYGYTF.

V and J are TRBV4-1 and TRBJ2-1; 7 bases match TRBD2. The CDR3 runs 15 residues. The V gene's germline CDR1 is MGHRA and CDR2 YSYEKL. With V trimmed by 4 bases and J by 4 bases, 7 bases remained unmatched. CDR3 in DNA: TGCGCCAGCAGCCTCGTGGTCGGGAGGTACAATGAGCAGTTCTTC. Encoded protein: CASSLVVGRYNEQFF.

V usage is TRBV7-8 and J usage is TRBJ2-7; D is perhaps TRBD1 (5 bases). Germline V gene lookup returns CDR1 SGHVS and CDR2 FQNEAQ. Trimming stripped 4 bases from V and 0 bases from J, with 13 bases between. This CDR3 spans 15 amino acids. CDR3 residues: CASSYTQAHSYEQYF. The CDR3 DNA is TGTGCCAGCAGCTATACACAGGCCCACTCCTACGAGCAGTACTTC. The variable domain in full, completed from reference TRBV7-8 and TRBJ2-7, reads GAGVSQSPRYKVAKRGQDVALRCDPISGHVSLFWYQQALGQGPEFLTYFQNEAQLDKSGLPSDRFFAERPEGSVSTLKIQRTQQEDSAVYLCASSYTQAHSYEQYFGPGTRLTVT.

The V and J genes are TRBV6-5 and TRBJ2-1; TRBD2 matches 10 bases. This CDR3 region has 16 residues. Germline V gene lookup returns CDR1 MNHEY and CDR2 SVGAGI. With 4 bases clipped from V and 6 bases from J, the junction kept 9 bases outside the gene matches. The CDR3 spells CASSFQAGGGGNEQFF. Here the CDR3 DNA reads TGTGCCAGCAGTTTCCAAGCGGGAGGGGGGGGCAATGAGCAGTTCTTC.

This clone was seen just once. The rearrangement joins TRBV6-1 to TRBJ1-5; 7 bases line up with TRBD1. The V gene end was trimmed by 5 bases and the J gene end by 6 bases; junction bases not matched to a gene: 4. This CDR3 is 13 amino acids long. The germline V gene encodes CDR1 MNHNS and CDR2 SASEGT. The CDR3 loop is CASSTGVRQPQHF. The CDR3 region has the DNA TGTGCCAGCAGTACAGGGGTTCGTCAGCCCCAGCATTTT.